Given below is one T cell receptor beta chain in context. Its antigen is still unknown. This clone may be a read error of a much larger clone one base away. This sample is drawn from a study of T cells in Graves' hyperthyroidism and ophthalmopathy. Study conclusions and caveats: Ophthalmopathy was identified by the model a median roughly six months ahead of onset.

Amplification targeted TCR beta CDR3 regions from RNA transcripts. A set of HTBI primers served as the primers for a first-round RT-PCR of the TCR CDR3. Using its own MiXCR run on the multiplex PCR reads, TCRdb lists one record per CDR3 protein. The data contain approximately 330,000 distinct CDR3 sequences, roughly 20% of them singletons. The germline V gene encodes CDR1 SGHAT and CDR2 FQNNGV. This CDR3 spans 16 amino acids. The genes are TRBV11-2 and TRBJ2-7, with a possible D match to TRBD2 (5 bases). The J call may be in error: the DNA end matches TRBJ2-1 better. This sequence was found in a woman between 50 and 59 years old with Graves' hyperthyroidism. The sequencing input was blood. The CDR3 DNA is TGTGCCAGCAGCTTCAAATCGGGGAGCTCGGCGTACGAGCAGTTCTTC. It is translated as CASSFKSGSSAYEQFF.